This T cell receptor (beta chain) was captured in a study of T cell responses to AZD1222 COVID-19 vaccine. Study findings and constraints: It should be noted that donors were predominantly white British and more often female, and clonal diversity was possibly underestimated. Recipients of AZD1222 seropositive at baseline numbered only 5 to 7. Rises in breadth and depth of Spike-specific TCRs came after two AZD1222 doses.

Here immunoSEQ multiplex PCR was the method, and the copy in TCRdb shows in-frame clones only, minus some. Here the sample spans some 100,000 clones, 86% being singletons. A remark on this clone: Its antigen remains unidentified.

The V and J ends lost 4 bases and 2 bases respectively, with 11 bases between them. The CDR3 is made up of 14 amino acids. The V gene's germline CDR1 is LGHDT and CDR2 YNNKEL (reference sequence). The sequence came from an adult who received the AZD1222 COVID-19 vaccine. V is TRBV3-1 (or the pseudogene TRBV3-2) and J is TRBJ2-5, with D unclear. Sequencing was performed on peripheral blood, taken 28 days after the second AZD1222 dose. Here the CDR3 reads CASSPRTDQETQYF. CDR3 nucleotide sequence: TGTGCCAGCAGCCCACGGACGGATCAAGAGACCCAGTACTTC.